One sample yielded the 20 T cell receptor beta chains listed below, sequenced in a study of blood T cells in healthy people across ages. The authors ran a second PCR of roughly 6 to 12 cycles using a sample-barcoded 5' primer and a J-beta primer mix. TCRdb ran MiXCR on the 5' RACE reads and lists one entry per CDR3 protein. The sample carries roughly 2 million distinct CDR3 sequences, approximately 50% recorded once. The specimen sequenced was blood. These receptors were collected from a woman in her thirties or forties in good health.

V usage is TRBV14 and J usage is TRBJ2-3, with TRBD1 matching 8 bases. V lost 3 bases to trimming and J lost 5 bases; unmatched junction nucleotides: 4. Germline V gives CDR1 SGHDN, CDR2 FVKESK. There are 14 residues in the CDR3. The CDR3 sequence is CASSHGQGVDTQYF. The CDR3 coding sequence is TGTGCCAGCAGCCACGGACAGGGTGTAGATACGCAGTATTTT.

This clonotype was detected a few times. The chain has TRBV6-2 or TRBV6-3 and TRBJ2-1; D gene uncertain. The V and J ends lost 6 bases and 2 bases respectively, with 8 bases between them. The CDR3 is made up of 13 amino acids. Germline V gives CDR1 MNHEY, CDR2 SVGEGT. CDR3 coding DNA: TGTGCCAGCAGGGACCAAGCCTACAATGAGCAGTTCTTC. Its translation is CASRDQAYNEQFF.

Concerning this clonotype itself: With a much larger clone just one base away, this may be a read error. The V and J genes are TRBV29-1 and TRBJ2-5, with a possible D match to TRBD2 (7 bases). The end of the DNA fits TRBJ2-7 better, so the J call may be wrong. Germline CDR1 reads SQVTM; CDR2 reads ANQGSEA. The CDR3 is made up of 13 amino acids. The DNA for the CDR3 is TGCAGCGCCGGGGGGCAGGGTAACCACGAGCAGTACTTC. Encoded protein: CSAGGQGNHEQYF.

There are a few counts of this clonotype. V and J are TRBV7-2 and TRBJ2-3; D uncertain. V dropped 5 bases and J dropped 4 bases, with 10 bases sitting between them. The CDR3 extends over 13 amino acids. Per germline, CDR1 SGHTA and CDR2 FQGNSA. The CDR3 nucleotides read TGTGCCAGCAGCCCGAACGGCCCAGATACGCAGTATTTT. Amino acid sequence: CASSPNGPDTQYF.

The chain uses TRBV29-1 and TRBJ2-4, with TRBD1 as a possible D gene (6 bases). Per germline, CDR1 SQVTM and CDR2 ANQGSEA. V was trimmed by 7 bases and J by 0 bases, leaving 10 bases between them. The CDR3 contains 13 residues. CDR3 protein: CSATGLAKNIQYF. CDR3 sequence (DNA): TGCAGCGCGACAGGTCTAGCCAAAAACATTCAGTACTTC.

J is TRBJ2-4 and V is TRBV2; D gene ambiguous. The CDR3 covers 16 residues. Germline V gene sequence: CDR1 SNHLY, CDR2 FYNNEI. Trimming left V 7 bases short and J 2 bases short, with 18 bases between. CDR3 residues: CASTQTVDGPKNIQYF. In nucleotides, the CDR3 is TGTGCCAGCACCCAGACGGTGGACGGCCCCAAAAACATTCAGTACTTC.

CDR3 bases: TGTGCCAGCAGTGAAGAGGGGGCTGGGGCCAACGTCCTGACTTTC. It codes for CASSEEGAGANVLTF. The chain employs TRBV2 and TRBJ2-6; maybe TRBD1 (6 bases). The germline gives CDR1 SNHLY, CDR2 FYNNEI. The CDR3 has 15 amino acids. V was trimmed by 1 base and J by 2 bases, leaving 6 bases between them.

The gene calls are TRBV24-1 and TRBJ2-3, with 7 bases lining up with TRBD1. This CDR3 has 17 amino acids. J was trimmed by 0 bases and V by 4 bases; bases with no gene match: 9. Germline values: CDR1 KGHDR, CDR2 SFDVKD. The CDR3 nucleotides read TGTGCCACCAGTGACCCCAAACGGACAGGAAGCACAGATACGCAGTATTTT. Translated, it gives CATSDPKRTGSTDTQYF.

The V and J genes are TRBV10-3 and TRBJ2-5; 11 bases line up with TRBD1. The CDR3 is made up of 14 amino acids. The germline gives CDR1 ENHRY, CDR2 SYGVKD. V shed 10 bases, J shed 3 bases, and the junction held 7 bases outside the gene matches. The CDR3 DNA sequence: TGTGCCACAGCGGACAGGGGGCAGGAAGAGACCCAGTACTTC. Encoded protein: CATADRGQEETQYF.

This clonotype occurred a few times. The chain employs TRBV7-2 and TRBJ2-7; D is possibly TRBD1 (6 bases). The CDR3 runs to 14 residues. CDR1 is SGHTA, CDR2 FQGNSA, per germline. Trimming stripped 5 bases from V and 4 bases from J, with 15 bases between. In DNA, the CDR3 is TGTGCCAGCAGCCCCTCCGTCAGGGGATACGAGCAGTACTTC. Translation gives CASSPSVRGYEQYF. Full variable domain (remainder filled in from reference TRBV7-2 and TRBJ2-7): GAGVSQSPSNKVTEKGKDVELRCDPISGHTALYWYRQSLGQGLEFLIYFQGNSAPDKSGLPSDRFSAERTGGSVSTLTIQRTQQEDSAVYLCASSPSVRGYEQYFGPGTRLTVT.

This chain uses TRBV2 with TRBJ1-1; TRBD1 is a possible D gene (5 bases). Germline-derived CDR1 and CDR2 are SNHLY and FYNNEI. The V end lost 6 bases, the J end lost 4 bases, and 15 bases lay between the germline ends. This CDR3 spans 14 amino acids. The CDR3 protein is CASRRALGTTEAFF. CDR3 DNA sequence: TGTGCCAGCAGGAGGGCCCTAGGGACCACTGAAGCTTTCTTT.

The rearrangement uses TRBV9 and TRBJ2-1, with no clear D. This CDR3 comprises 12 residues. Germline V CDR1 and CDR2: SGDLS, YYNGEE. Trimming took 0 bases from V and 9 from J, leaving 7 bases between them. The CDR3 sequence is CASSVGVREQFF. The CDR3 nucleotides read TGTGCCAGCAGCGTAGGGGTGCGTGAGCAGTTCTTC.

This clonotype appeared a few times. This chain connects TRBV4-2 to TRBJ2-3; D remains unclear. The germline gives CDR1 LGHNA, CDR2 YNFKEQ. The length of the CDR3 is 15 residues. V shed 0 bases and J shed 6 bases, with 13 bases lying between them. CDR3 nucleotides: TGTGCCAGCAGCCAAGAGGCCAGGAACATGGATACGCAGTATTTT. Amino acid sequence: CASSQEARNMDTQYF.

The chain links TRBV27 to TRBJ2-3; 12 bases map to TRBD2. This CDR3 has 16 residues. Trimming cost V 5 bases and J 4 bases; bases outside gene matches: 7. Germline CDR1 reads MNHEY; CDR2 reads SMNVEV (reference sequence). As DNA, the CDR3 is TGTGCCAGCAGTGCTACTAGCGGGGGGCAAGCAGATACGCAGTATTTT. The encoded protein is CASSATSGGQADTQYF.

In the case of this clonotype: The junction and the germline gene differ at one end; a read error may be behind it. The genes are TRBV4-3 and TRBJ2-3, with TRBD2 identical over 7 bases. The germline gives CDR1 LGHNA, CDR2 YSLEER. The CDR3 covers 16 residues. CDR3 loop: CASSQDRAGVTDTRYF. CDR3 bases: TGCGCCAGCAGCCAAGATCGGGCGGGGGTTACAGATACGCGGTATTTT.

This sequence joins TRBV6-1 and TRBJ2-6, with a tentative D call TRBD1 (5 bases). Germline CDR1 is MNHNS and CDR2 is SASEGT. The CDR3 is 19 amino acids. V lost 1 base and J 2 bases, leaving 18 bases between the germline ends. CDR3 protein: CASSEVLVDTSPGANVLTF. The CDR3 region has the DNA TGTGCCAGCAGTGAAGTATTGGTGGACACAAGCCCTGGGGCCAACGTCCTGACTTTC.

V usage is TRBV4-2 and J usage is TRBJ2-1; the match to TRBD2 covers 9 bases. Germline values: CDR1 LGHNA, CDR2 YNFKEQ. Trimming at V came to 1 base and at J to 8 bases, leaving 9 bases not matched to a gene. The CDR3 runs to 16 residues. The CDR3 DNA is TGTGCCAGCAGCCAAGTGGCTGCTAGCGGGGCTCATGAGCAGTTCTTC. Its protein is CASSQVAASGAHEQFF.

This rearrangement joins TRBV25-1 to TRBJ2-3; D is perhaps TRBD2 (6 bases). The CDR3 consists of 14 residues. From germline, CDR1 is MGHDK and CDR2 SYGVNS. V gave up 1 base and J gave up 4 bases, with 9 bases separating them. CDR3 sequence (DNA): TGTGCCAGCAGTGAATTTAGCGGACCAGATACGCAGTATTTT. This codes for CASSEFSGPDTQYF.

The chain joins TRBV7-2 to TRBJ2-7; 9 bases line up with TRBD1. The DNA end is a closer match to TRBJ2-5, so the J assignment may be wrong. The CDR3 has 15 amino acids. Germline values: CDR1 SGHTA, CDR2 FQGNSA. The CDR3 loop is CASISGYRGRETQYF. The CDR3 DNA reads TGTGCCAGCATCAGTGGGTACAGGGGGCGCGAGACCCAGTACTTC.

This clonotype came up a few times. The rearrangement links TRBV5-1 to TRBJ2-7; D possibly corresponds to TRBD1 (5 bases). Trimming pared 1 base from V and 1 base from J, leaving 12 bases between. This CDR3 spans 15 amino acids. Germline V gives CDR1 SGHRS, CDR2 YFSETQ. The CDR3 sequence is CASSLLAGQSYEQYF. Here the CDR3 DNA reads TGCGCCAGCAGCTTGTTGGCAGGGCAGTCCTACGAGCAGTACTTC. The variable domain in full, with the rest retrieved from reference TRBV5-1 and TRBJ2-7, is KAGVTQTPRYLIKTRGQQVTLSCSPISGHRSVSWYQQTPGQGLQFLFEYFSETQRNKGNFPGRFSGRQFSNSRSEMNVSTLELGDSALYLCASSLLAGQSYEQYFGPGTRLTVT.